These 27 T cell receptor beta chains came from one sample sequenced in a study of beta chain features in type 1 diabetes. Every bit of the isolated RNA underwent reverse transcription, so sequencing read expressed TCRB transcripts. Assay: immunoSEQ multiplex PCR; the TCRdb copy retains only in-frame clones and omits some. Here the sample spans 300,000 to 450,000 clones, roughly an eighth being singletons. Material: naive CD4+ T cells from blood. These receptor sequences come from a man aged 18 to 30 in good health.

The V and J genes are TRBV9 and TRBJ2-7; D is perhaps TRBD1 (6 bases). Per the germline V gene, CDR1 is SGDLS and CDR2 is YYNGEE. The CDR3 consists of 14 residues. The V end was cut by 10 bases, the J end by 1 base, with 18 bases between. The CDR3 coding sequence is TGTGCCTCCAAACCGGACAGCCTGTCCTACGAGCAGTACTTC. It is translated as CASKPDSLSYEQYF.

This clone showed up just a few times. This sequence joins TRBV7-2 and TRBJ1-2, with 9 bases that match TRBD1. The J segment lost 5 bases and the V segment lost 5 bases, leaving 9 bases of the junction unmatched. CDR1 is SGHTA, CDR2 FQGNSA, per germline. The length of the CDR3 is 15 residues. The CDR3 nucleotides are TGTGCCAGCAGCAGTCCAACAGGGGGCGAGTATGGCTACACCTTC. Protein product: CASSSPTGGEYGYTF.

This sequence joins TRBV6-5 and TRBJ2-1, with TRBD1 matching over 7 bases. There are 15 residues in the CDR3. Germline V gives CDR1 MNHEY, CDR2 SVGAGI. J was trimmed by 0 bases and V by 6 bases; bases with no gene match: 5. The CDR3 DNA reads TGTGCCAGCAGACGACAGGGTATCTCCTACAATGAGCAGTTCTTC. It is translated as CASRRQGISYNEQFF.

V is TRBV4-3 and J is TRBJ1-5; 8 bases map to TRBD1. V was pared by 0 bases and J by 9 bases, with 7 bases of the junction left unmatched. CDR1 and CDR2 (germline): LGHNA, YSLEER. This CDR3 is built from 15 residues. The CDR3 is CASSQEGTGGSPQHF. The CDR3 nucleotides are TGCGCCAGCAGCCAAGAGGGCACAGGGGGTTCGCCCCAGCATTTT.

V usage is TRBV9 and J usage is TRBJ1-4, with D unclear. CDR3 length equals 15 residues. Germline V CDR1 and CDR2: SGDLS, YYNGEE. Trimming left V 3 bases short and J 0 bases short, with 9 bases between. The CDR3 sequence is CASSGGPATNEKLFF. As DNA, the CDR3 is TGTGCCAGCAGCGGAGGGCCAGCAACTAATGAAAAACTGTTTTTT.

The V call is TRBV6-1, the J call TRBJ2-1; 8 bases are shared with TRBD2. V gave up 4 bases and J gave up 9 bases; unmatched junction bases: 11. This CDR3 comprises 15 residues. Germline V gene sequence: CDR1 MNHNS, CDR2 SASEGT. The CDR3 region is CASSAPGLERSEQFF. The CDR3 bases are TGTGCCAGCAGTGCTCCGGGACTAGAGAGGAGTGAGCAGTTCTTC.

This chain connects TRBV6-5 to TRBJ1-4; D is perhaps TRBD1 (5 bases). This CDR3 spans 13 amino acids. Trimming took 11 bases from V and 0 from J, leaving 10 bases between them. Looked up from germline, CDR1 is MNHEY and CDR2 is SVGAGI. CDR3 nucleotides: TGTGCCGTTGGACAAACAACTAATGAAAAACTGTTTTTT. It is translated as CAVGQTTNEKLFF.

The sample holds a few counts of this clone. The V gene is TRBV29-1, the J gene TRBJ2-5; a weak D match, TRBD1 (6 bases). The CDR3 runs 14 residues. V was clipped by 6 bases and J by 1 base, with 15 bases between them. The germline V gene has CDR1 SQVTM and CDR2 ANQGSEA. The CDR3, as DNA: TGCAGCGTCCCGGACAGCCTCTCCCAAGAGACCCAGTACTTC. It encodes CSVPDSLSQETQYF.

In this sample, this clone turned up a few times. The rearrangement joins TRBV5-6 to TRBJ1-1; 7 bases align to TRBD1. Looked up from germline, CDR1 is SGHDT and CDR2 is YYEEEE. This CDR3 spans 14 amino acids. Trimming removed 3 bases from V and 5 bases from J; junction bases left unmatched: 7. The CDR3 bases are TGTGCCAGCAGCTCGACAGGGTATGGTACTGAAGCTTTCTTT. It translates to CASSSTGYGTEAFF.

In its sample, this clone was seen a few times. J is TRBJ2-3 and V is TRBV7-6; 7 bases map to TRBD2. Germline CDR1 SGHVS, CDR2 FNYEAQ. This CDR3 is 16 amino acids long. The J segment lost 3 bases and the V segment lost 6 bases, leaving 12 bases of the junction unmatched. CDR3 sequence (DNA): TGTGCCAGCAGTCACAATCCGTGGACTAGTACAGATACGCAGTATTTT. It codes for CASSHNPWTSTDTQYF. The whole variable domain, remainder taken from reference TRBV7-6 and TRBJ2-3, is GAGVSQSPRYKVTKRGQDVALRCDPISGHVSLYWYRQALGQGPEFLTYFNYEAQQDKSGLPNDRFSAERPEGSISTLTIQRTEQRDSAMYRCASSHNPWTSTDTQYFGPGTRLTVL.

This clone was seen a handful of times. This same CDR3 is encoded by further DNA sequences in the sample. The V and J genes are TRBV5-4 and TRBJ2-3; TRBD2 agrees at 16 bases. V shed 3 bases and J 3 bases; nucleotides not matched to a gene: 1. Germline loops: CDR1 SGHNT, CDR2 YYREEE (reference sequence). The CDR3 extends over 16 amino acids. The CDR3 protein is CASSSGLAGGTDTQYF. In nucleotides, the CDR3 is TGTGCCAGCAGCTCGGGACTAGCGGGGGGGACAGATACGCAGTATTTT.

This clone was seen a handful of times. The rearrangement joins TRBV15 to TRBJ2-3; 8 nucleotides agree with TRBD1. The CDR3 extends over 17 amino acids. Germline V CDR1 and CDR2: LNHNV, YYDKDF (reference sequence). The J segment lost 1 base and the V segment lost 4 bases, leaving 10 bases of the junction unmatched. DNA of the CDR3: TGTGCCACCAGCACCTGGACAGGGCCCTTGGGCACAGATACGCAGTATTTT. Its translation: CATSTWTGPLGTDTQYF.

This clone was counted a few times. The rearrangement uses TRBV4-3 and TRBJ2-3; 12 nucleotides agree with TRBD2. The V gene's germline CDR1 is LGHNA and CDR2 YSLEER. V shed 1 base and J 4 bases; nucleotides not matched to a gene: 6. This CDR3 comprises 17 residues. The CDR3 reads CASSQAQTSGSADTQYF. The CDR3 nucleotides read TGCGCCAGCAGCCAAGCCCAGACTAGCGGGAGCGCAGATACGCAGTATTTT.

The CDR3 DNA is TGTGCCAGCAGCCCCCGGGCGGGAGGTGGCACCGGGGAGCTGTTTTTT. Protein product: CASSPRAGGGTGELFF. This chain joins TRBV7-6 and TRBJ2-2; 8 bases agree with TRBD2. Germline assignment: CDR1 SGHVS and CDR2 FNYEAQ. This CDR3 is 16 amino acids long. Trimming at V came to 5 bases and at J to 4 bases, leaving 9 bases not matched to a gene.

Only a few counts were recorded for this clone. The chain recombines TRBV28 with TRBJ1-5, with 11 positions matching TRBD1. CDR3 size: 14 residues. Germline-derived CDR1 and CDR2 are MDHEN and SYDVKM. With V trimmed by 6 bases and J by 5 bases, 3 bases remained unmatched. The CDR3 loop is CASRPGQGDQPQHF. The CDR3 DNA follows: TGTGCCAGCAGACCGGGACAGGGGGATCAGCCCCAGCATTTT.

J is TRBJ2-5 and V is TRBV5-1, with D unresolved. The CDR3 totals 13 residues. The ends were cut back, 4 bases at V and 1 base at J, with 8 bases in the middle. Germline CDR1 and CDR2: SGHRS and YFSETQ. The chain's CDR3 is CASSITFQETQYF. CDR3 bases: TGCGCCAGCAGCATCACATTCCAAGAGACCCAGTACTTC.

This rearrangement joins TRBV6-5 to TRBJ2-7; D is perhaps TRBD1 (5 bases). Germline lookup yields CDR1 MNHEY and CDR2 SVGAGI. Trimming took 3 bases from V and 2 from J, leaving 8 bases between them. The CDR3 sequence is 13 residues long. The CDR3 DNA reads TGTGCCAGCAGTTATGGCAGGGCCTACGAGCAGTACTTC. Amino acid sequence: CASSYGRAYEQYF.

The chain uses TRBV4-1 and TRBJ1-2; 7 bases agree with TRBD1. CDR3 length: 14 amino acids. In germline, CDR1 is MGHRA, CDR2 YSYEKL. The V and J ends lost 5 bases and 8 bases, in that order; junction bases with no gene match: 11. The CDR3 here is CASSVPGTEDGYTF. Here the CDR3 DNA reads TGCGCCAGCAGCGTACCTGGGACAGAGGACGGCTACACCTTC.

This clone was observed a few times. The V call is TRBV7-9, the J call TRBJ1-1; 8 positions match TRBD1. V shed 1 base and J 10 bases; nucleotides not matched to a gene: 2. Germline V gene lookup returns CDR1 SEHNR and CDR2 FQNEAQ (reference sequence). CDR3 size: 12 residues. CDR3 amino acids: CASSLDRGVAFF. Here the CDR3 DNA reads TGTGCCAGCAGCTTAGACAGGGGGGTAGCTTTCTTT.

This chain uses TRBV7-2 with TRBJ2-7; the D is unclear. The CDR3 loop spans 12 amino acids. Germline assignment: CDR1 SGHTA and CDR2 FQGNSA. V lost 5 bases and J 10 bases, leaving 15 bases between the germline ends. DNA of the CDR3: TGTGCCAGCAGCGCACAAACTCTAGACCAGTACTTC. Its protein product is CASSAQTLDQYF. Full variable domain (rest looked up from reference TRBV7-2 and TRBJ2-7): GAGVSQSPSNKVTEKGKDVELRCDPISGHTALYWYRQSLGQGLEFLIYFQGNSAPDKSGLPSDRFSAERTGGSVSTLTIQRTQQEDSAVYLCASSAQTLDQYFGPGTRLTVT.

The chain joins TRBV7-2 to TRBJ2-2, with TRBD1 as a possible D gene (6 bases). Between the trimmed V and J ends, which lost 0 bases and 1 base, there was a span of 9 bases. The germline V gene has CDR1 SGHTA and CDR2 FQGNSA. The CDR3 is 16 residues long. In nucleotides, the CDR3 is TGTGCCAGCAGCTTAGCGGGGGCCGAGAACACCGGGGAGCTGTTTTTT. It yields the protein CASSLAGAENTGELFF.

This clone has a handful of counts. The CDR3 spells CASSNNLAGPANEQYF. The CDR3 coding sequence is TGTGCCAGCAGCAACAATCTAGCGGGGCCCGCCAACGAGCAGTACTTC. The V call is TRBV21-1, the J call TRBJ2-7; TRBD2 was called by the table and not checked on the DNA. TRBV21-1 has pseudogene status. The CDR3 runs 16 residues.

This clone was seen a few times. This chain links TRBV7-8 with TRBJ2-2; 8 nucleotides align to TRBD1. Germline lookup yields CDR1 SGHVS and CDR2 FQNEAQ. The CDR3 loop spans 15 amino acids. Unmatched junction bases numbered 6, after V lost 5 bases and J lost 4 bases. In nucleotides, the CDR3 is TGTGCCAGCAGCCTTGGACAGGGCGGCACCGGGGAGCTGTTTTTT. Residues: CASSLGQGGTGELFF.

This clone was found a few times. This chain connects TRBV5-1 to TRBJ2-1, with TRBD2 matching 15 bases. Germline V lookup: CDR1 SGHRS, CDR2 YFSETQ. The V segment lost 4 bases and the J segment 8 bases; nucleotides outside the gene matches: 13. The CDR3 loop spans 18 amino acids. As DNA, the CDR3 is TGCGCCAGCAGCCACCTATGGGGGACTAGCGGGAGGAGCGATGAGCAGTTCTTC. It encodes CASSHLWGTSGRSDEQFF.

This chain joins TRBV29-1 and TRBJ1-2; 8 bases match TRBD1. This CDR3 is built from 14 residues. Germline V gives CDR1 SQVTM, CDR2 ANQGSEA. Germline trimming cut 6 bases from V and 2 bases from J; bases unmatched to any gene: 8. CDR3 sequence: CSVGQGEENYGYTF. The CDR3 DNA is TGCAGCGTAGGACAGGGAGAGGAGAACTATGGCTACACCTTC.

This sequence joins TRBV7-9 and TRBJ1-1; possibly TRBD1 for D (5 bases). Germline CDR1 SEHNR, CDR2 FQNEAQ (reference sequence). The CDR3 runs to 12 residues. Trimming took 4 bases from V and 5 from J, leaving 8 bases between them. The CDR3 sequence: CASSSGWTEAFF. DNA for the CDR3: TGTGCCAGCAGCTCAGGGTGGACTGAAGCTTTCTTT.

This clone came up a few times. The chain links TRBV21-1 to TRBJ2-7; no DNA check was done on the table's D call, TRBD1. TRBV21-1 is noted as a pseudogene. This CDR3 region has 14 residues. The DNA of the CDR3 is TGTGCCAGGATAAACGGACAGGGCGTTTGCGAGCAGTACTTC. Translating gives CARINGQGVCEQYF.